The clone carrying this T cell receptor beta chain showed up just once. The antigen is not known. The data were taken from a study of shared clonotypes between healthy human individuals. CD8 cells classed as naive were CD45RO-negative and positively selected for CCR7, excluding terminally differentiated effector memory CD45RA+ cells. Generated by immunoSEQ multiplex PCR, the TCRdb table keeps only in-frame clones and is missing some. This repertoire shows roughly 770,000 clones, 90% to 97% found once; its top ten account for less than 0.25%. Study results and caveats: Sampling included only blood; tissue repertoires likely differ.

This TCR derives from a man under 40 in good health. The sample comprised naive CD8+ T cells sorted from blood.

The CDR3 DNA follows: TGTGCCAGCAGCACTCTGTCGGTTTCCCACGAGCAGTACTTC. Its protein product is CASSTLSVSHEQYF. The chain carries TRBV9 and TRBJ2-7; D is unclear. The V gene lost 4 bases and the J gene lost 5 bases, with 16 bases spanning the gap. This CDR3 has 14 residues. Looked up from germline, CDR1 is SGDLS and CDR2 is YYNGEE.